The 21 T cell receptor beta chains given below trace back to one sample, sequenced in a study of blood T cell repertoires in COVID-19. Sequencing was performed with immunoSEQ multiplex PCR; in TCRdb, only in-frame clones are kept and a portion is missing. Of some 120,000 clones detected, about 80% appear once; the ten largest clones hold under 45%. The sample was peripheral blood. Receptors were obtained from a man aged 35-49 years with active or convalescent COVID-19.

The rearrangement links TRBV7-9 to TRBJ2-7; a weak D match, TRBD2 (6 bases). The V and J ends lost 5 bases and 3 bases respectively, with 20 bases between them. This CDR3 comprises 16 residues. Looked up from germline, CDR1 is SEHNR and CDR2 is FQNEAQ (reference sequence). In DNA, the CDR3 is TGTGCCAGCAGCCGAGGGCCGGGACTGCCTTTCTACGAGCAGTACTTC. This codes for CASSRGPGLPFYEQYF. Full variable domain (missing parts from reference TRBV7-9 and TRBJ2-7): DTGVSQNPRHKITKRGQNVTFRCDPISEHNRLYWYRQTLGQGPEFLTYFQNEAQLEKSRLLSDRFSAERPKGSFSTLEIQRTEQGDSAMYLCASSRGPGLPFYEQYFGPGTRLTVT.

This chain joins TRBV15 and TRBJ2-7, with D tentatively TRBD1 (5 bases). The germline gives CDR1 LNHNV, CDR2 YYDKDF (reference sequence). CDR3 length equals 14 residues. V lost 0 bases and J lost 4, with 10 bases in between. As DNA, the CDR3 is TGTGCCACCAGCAGAGATCAGGGCCCTTACGAGCAGTACTTC. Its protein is CATSRDQGPYEQYF. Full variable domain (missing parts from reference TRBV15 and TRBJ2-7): DAMVIQNPRYQVTQFGKPVTLSCSQTLNHNVMYWYQQKSSQAPKLLFHYYDKDFNNEADTPDNFQSRRPNTSFCFLDIRSPGLGDTAMYLCATSRDQGPYEQYFGPGTRLTVT.

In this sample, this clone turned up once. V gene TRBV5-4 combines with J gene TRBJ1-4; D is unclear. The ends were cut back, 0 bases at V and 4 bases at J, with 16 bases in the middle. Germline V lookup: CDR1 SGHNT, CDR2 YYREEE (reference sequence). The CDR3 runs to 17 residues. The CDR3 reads CASSLEGGSRNNEKLFF. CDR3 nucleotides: TGTGCCAGCAGCTTGGAGGGAGGGAGCCGAAATAATGAAAAACTGTTTTTT.

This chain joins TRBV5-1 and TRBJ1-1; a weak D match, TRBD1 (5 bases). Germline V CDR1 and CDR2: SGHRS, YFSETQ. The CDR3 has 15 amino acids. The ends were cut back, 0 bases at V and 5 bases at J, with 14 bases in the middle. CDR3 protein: CASSLAGLEGTEAFF. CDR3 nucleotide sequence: TGCGCCAGCAGCTTGGCGGGGTTGGAGGGGACTGAAGCTTTCTTT.

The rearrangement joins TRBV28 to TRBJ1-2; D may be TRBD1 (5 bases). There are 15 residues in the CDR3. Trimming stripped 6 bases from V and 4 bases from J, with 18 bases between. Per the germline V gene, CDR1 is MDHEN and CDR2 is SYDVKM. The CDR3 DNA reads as TGTGCCAGCAGGTCTACCGGTGGGGGGTCCTATGGCTACACCTTC. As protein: CASRSTGGGSYGYTF.

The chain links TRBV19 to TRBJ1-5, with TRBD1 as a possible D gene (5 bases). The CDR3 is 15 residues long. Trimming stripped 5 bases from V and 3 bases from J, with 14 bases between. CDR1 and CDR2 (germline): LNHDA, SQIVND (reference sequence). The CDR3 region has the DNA TGTGCCAGTAGTTCGGAGGGGCGATACAATCAGCCCCAGCATTTT. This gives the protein CASSSEGRYNQPQHF.

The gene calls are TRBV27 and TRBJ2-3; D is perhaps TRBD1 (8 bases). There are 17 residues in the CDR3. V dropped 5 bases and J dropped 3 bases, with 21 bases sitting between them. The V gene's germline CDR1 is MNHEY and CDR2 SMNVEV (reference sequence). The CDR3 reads CASSLHPRGRGTDTQYF. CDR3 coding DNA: TGTGCCAGCAGTCTACACCCCAGGGGGCGGGGGACAGATACGCAGTATTTT.

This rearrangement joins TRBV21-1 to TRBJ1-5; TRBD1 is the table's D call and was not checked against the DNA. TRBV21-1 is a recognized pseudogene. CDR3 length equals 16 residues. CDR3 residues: CASSKNSDSSNQPQHF. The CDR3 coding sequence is TGTGCCAGCAGCAAAAATTCGGACAGCAGCAATCAGCCCCAGCATTTT.

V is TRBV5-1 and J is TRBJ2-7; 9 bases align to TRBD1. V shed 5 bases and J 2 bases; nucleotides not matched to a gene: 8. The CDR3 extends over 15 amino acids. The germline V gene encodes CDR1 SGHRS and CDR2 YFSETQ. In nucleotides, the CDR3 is TGCGCCAGCAGTCGGGGACAGGGAGGCGCCTACGAGCAGTACTTC. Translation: CASSRGQGGAYEQYF.

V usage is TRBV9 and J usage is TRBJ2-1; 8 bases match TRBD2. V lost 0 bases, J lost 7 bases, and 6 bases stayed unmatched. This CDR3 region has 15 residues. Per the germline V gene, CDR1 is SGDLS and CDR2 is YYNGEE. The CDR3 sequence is CASSVEAGVPNEQFF. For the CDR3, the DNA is TGTGCCAGCAGCGTAGAAGCGGGAGTCCCTAATGAGCAGTTCTTC.

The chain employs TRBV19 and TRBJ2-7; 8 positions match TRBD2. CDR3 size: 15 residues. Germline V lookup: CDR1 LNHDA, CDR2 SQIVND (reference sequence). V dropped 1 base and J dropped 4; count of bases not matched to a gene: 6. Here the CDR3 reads CASSIAGGGPYEQYF. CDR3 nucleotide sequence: TGTGCCAGTAGTATAGCGGGCGGGGGGCCATACGAGCAGTACTTC.

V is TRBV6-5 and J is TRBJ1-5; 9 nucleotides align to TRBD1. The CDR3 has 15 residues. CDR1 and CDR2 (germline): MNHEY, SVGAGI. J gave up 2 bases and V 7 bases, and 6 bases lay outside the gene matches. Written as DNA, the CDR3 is TGTGCCAGCAACACAGGGGGCTACGGCAATCAGCCCCAGCATTTT. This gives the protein CASNTGGYGNQPQHF.

The CDR3 nucleotides are TGTGCCAGCAGTTCCCGGACAGGGGATGAAAAACTGTTTTTT. Amino acid sequence: CASSSRTGDEKLFF. The chain employs TRBV2 and TRBJ1-4; 9 nucleotides match TRBD1. The CDR3 contains 14 residues. V was clipped by 5 bases and J by 6 bases; unmatched bases: 4. Germline lookup yields CDR1 SNHLY and CDR2 FYNNEI.

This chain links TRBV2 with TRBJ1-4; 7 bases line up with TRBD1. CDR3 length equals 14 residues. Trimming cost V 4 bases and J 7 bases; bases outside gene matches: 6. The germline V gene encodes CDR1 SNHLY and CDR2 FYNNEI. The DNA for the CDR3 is TGTGCCAGCAGTGCTACAGGGGTTTTTGAAAAACTGTTTTTT. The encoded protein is CASSATGVFEKLFF.

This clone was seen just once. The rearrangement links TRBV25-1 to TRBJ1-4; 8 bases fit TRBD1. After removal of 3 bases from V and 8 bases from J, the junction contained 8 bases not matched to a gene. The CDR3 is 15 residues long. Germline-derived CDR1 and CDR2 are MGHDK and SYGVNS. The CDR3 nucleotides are TGTGCCAGCAGTGATACAGGGGGGCAGGGGGAAAAACTGTTTTTT. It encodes CASSDTGGQGEKLFF.

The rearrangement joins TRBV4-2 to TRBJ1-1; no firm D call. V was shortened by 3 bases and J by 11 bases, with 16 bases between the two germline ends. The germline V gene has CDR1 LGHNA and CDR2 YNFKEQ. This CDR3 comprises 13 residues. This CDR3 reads CASSQEPSSGAFF. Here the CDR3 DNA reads TGTGCCAGCAGCCAGGAACCGTCCTCGGGGGCTTTCTTT.

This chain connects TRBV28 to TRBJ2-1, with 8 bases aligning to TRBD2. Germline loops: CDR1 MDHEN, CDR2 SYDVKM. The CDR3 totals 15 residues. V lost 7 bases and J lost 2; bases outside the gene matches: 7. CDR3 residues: CASTTQGLAYNEQFF. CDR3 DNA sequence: TGTGCCAGCACCACCCAGGGACTAGCCTACAATGAGCAGTTCTTC.

The CDR3 is CASSPSRNNEKLFF. For the CDR3, the DNA is TGTGCCAGCAGCCCCTCGAGGAACAATGAAAAACTGTTTTTT. The V call is TRBV7-2, the J call TRBJ1-4; D is unresolved. The CDR3 is made up of 14 amino acids. The germline gives CDR1 SGHTA, CDR2 FQGNSA. The V end was cut by 5 bases, the J end by 5 bases, with 12 bases between.

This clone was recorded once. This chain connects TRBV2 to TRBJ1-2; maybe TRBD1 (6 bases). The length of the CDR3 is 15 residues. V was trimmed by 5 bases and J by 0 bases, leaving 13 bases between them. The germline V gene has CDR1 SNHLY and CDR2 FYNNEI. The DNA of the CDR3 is TGTGCCAGCAGTCCCTCAGGGGTTTCTAACTATGGCTACACCTTC. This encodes CASSPSGVSNYGYTF.

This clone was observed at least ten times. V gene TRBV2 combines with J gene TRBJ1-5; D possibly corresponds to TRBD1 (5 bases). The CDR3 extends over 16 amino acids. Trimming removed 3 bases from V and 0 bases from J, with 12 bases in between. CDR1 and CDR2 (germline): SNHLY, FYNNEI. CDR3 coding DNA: TGTGCCAGCAGTGAGTGGGGGGAATATAGCAATCAGCCCCAGCATTTT. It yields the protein CASSEWGEYSNQPQHF.

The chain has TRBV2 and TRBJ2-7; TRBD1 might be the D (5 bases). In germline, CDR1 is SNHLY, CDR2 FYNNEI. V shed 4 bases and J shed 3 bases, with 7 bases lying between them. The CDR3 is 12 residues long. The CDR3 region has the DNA TGTGCCAGCAGTGGACAGTACTACGAGCAGTACTTC. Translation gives CASSGQYYEQYF.